A selection of T cell receptor beta chains follows, all from one sample in a study of blood T cell repertoires in COVID-19. TCRdb's copy holds only in-frame clones and misses some; the assay was immunoSEQ multiplex PCR. The sample records 200,000 to 300,000 clones, about four fifths being singletons. Sample: peripheral blood. The receptors originated from a woman in her sixties or seventies with acute or convalescent COVID-19. The CDR3 runs from the conserved cysteine through the conserved F or W. A D gene is named only where the DNA matches it firmly. Only part of the rows carry a size: once, few, many, or a class if the clone is expanded.

j_gene,d_gene,abundance,v_gene,CDR3nt,CDR3aa
TRBJ1-2,TRBD1,.,TRBV19,TGTGCCAGCCGATACCCGACAGGGGGCGAAGGCTACACCTTC,CASRYPTGGEGYTF
TRBJ1-4,TRBD1,.,TRBV10-1,TGCGCCAGCAGTGAGGGGACAGCAACTAATGAAAAACTGTTTTTT,CASSEGTATNEKLFF
TRBJ2-7,.,once,TRBV7-9,TGTGCCAGCAGCACCCACAGGGATCCCCTAGGCGAGCAGTACTTC,CASSTHRDPLGEQYF
TRBJ2-1,TRBD1,.,TRBV7-2,TGTGCCAGCAGCTTAGACAGGGGATTGGGTGAGCAGTTCTTC,CASSLDRGLGEQFF
TRBJ1-6,.,.,TRBV11-2,TGTGCCAGCAGCTTGGGACAAGTTTTCGGTTCACCCCTCCACTTT,CASSLGQVFGSPLHF
TRBJ1-2,.,.,TRBV25-1,TGTGCCAGCAGTGAAGGCGGATATGGCTACACCTTC,CASSEGGYGYTF
TRBJ2-3,TRBD1,.,TRBV4-3,TGCGCCAGCAGCCAAGACGGGACAGGGGGAACAGATACGCAGTATTTT,CASSQDGTGGTDTQYF
TRBJ1-1,.,once,TRBV5-1,TGCGCCAGCGGTGGGCTGGGGGCCCCTGAAGCTTTCTTT,CASGGLGAPEAFF
TRBJ1-5,.,.,TRBV2,TGTGCCAGCAGTGATACGGGAAATCAGCCCCAGCATTTT,CASSDTGNQPQHF
TRBJ1-3,.,.,TRBV6-5,TGTGCCAGCATGGAAGGAGGTTCTGGAAACACCATATATTTT,CASMEGGSGNTIYF
TRBJ1-2,.,.,TRBV7-9,TGTGCCAGCAGTCCTGGGCTGAGTAACTATGGCTACACCTTC,CASSPGLSNYGYTF
TRBJ2-5,TRBD1,.,TRBV18,TGTGCCACCACGTTCGGGCAGGGGGTTCAAGAGACCCAGTACTTC,CATTFGQGVQETQYF
TRBJ1-1,TRBD1,.,TRBV2,TGTGCCAGCAGTGAATTAGGGACAGCTAGGACGAACACTGAAGCTTTCTTT,CASSELGTARTNTEAFF
TRBJ1-1,.,.,TRBV12-3/TRBV12-4,TGTGCCAGCAGAAGTACATCTGAAGCTTTCTTT,CASRSTSEAFF
TRBJ2-1,.,.,TRBV3-1/TRBV3-2,TGTGCCAGCAGCCACCTCGGTCTTACCCCCTACAATGAGCAGTTCTTC,CASSHLGLTPYNEQFF
TRBJ2-1,TRBD2,.,TRBV5-4,TGTGCCAGCAGCCAGGGGGGACTAGCAAGCCAGAATGAGCAGTTCTTC,CASSQGGLASQNEQFF
TRBJ1-3,.,.,TRBV6-5,TGTGCCAGCAGCGTCCTGACTCCTGGAAACACCATATATTTT,CASSVLTPGNTIYF
TRBJ1-6,.,.,TRBV7-2,TGTGCCAGCAGTTACAGGGAGAGCTCACCCCTCCACTTT,CASSYRESSPLHF
TRBJ2-1,TRBD1,.,TRBV19,TGTGCCAGTAGTATAGGGACAGGGGGGCCCGGTTCCTACAATGAGCAGTTCTTC,CASSIGTGGPGSYNEQFF
TRBJ1-2,TRBD1,.,TRBV12-3/TRBV12-4,TGTGCCAGCAGTTTACAGGGGGACTATGGCTACACCTTC,CASSLQGDYGYTF
TRBJ2-3,TRBD1,.,TRBV19,TGTGCCAGTAGTATGCCGACAGGGCAGCCGGGAGATACGCAGTATTTT,CASSMPTGQPGDTQYF
TRBJ2-7,TRBD2,.,TRBV28,TGTGCCAGCAGTTTAGGGGGGGGTCCCTACGAGCAGTACTTC,CASSLGGGPYEQYF
TRBJ2-1,TRBD2,.,TRBV7-2,TGTGCCAGCAGCGAGTTAGCGGGGGGTGGCAATGAGCAGTTCTTC,CASSELAGGGNEQFF
TRBJ1-6,.,.,TRBV5-1,TGCGCCAGCCGGAGGGAAATCAGTAATTCACCCCTCCACTTT,CASRREISNSPLHF
TRBJ1-3,.,.,TRBV7-2,TGTGCCAGCAGCCCTTGGACAGAATCAAACACCATATATTTT,CASSPWTESNTIYF
TRBJ1-5,.,.,TRBV27,TGTGCCAGCAGGACCCAGGCATATAGCAATCAGCCCCAGCATTTT,CASRTQAYSNQPQHF
TRBJ2-2,.,.,TRBV5-1,TGCGCCAGCAGCTGGGGGGTCCCCGCGAACACCGGGGAGCTGTTTTTT,CASSWGVPANTGELFF
TRBJ1-6,.,.,TRBV9,TGTGCCAGCAGCGTTGGACCGGGGGGTTCACCCCTCCACTTT,CASSVGPGGSPLHF
TRBJ2-7,TRBD1,once,TRBV5-1,TGCGCCAGCAGCACCGGACAGGGGGACTTTCCTTACGAGCAGTACTTC,CASSTGQGDFPYEQYF